This entry concerns a single T cell receptor (beta chain). A much bigger clone sits one base away, suggesting this may be a read error. The data originate from a study of T cells in Graves' hyperthyroidism and ophthalmopathy. Amplification targeted TCR beta CDR3 regions from RNA transcripts. The HTBI primer set served for first-round RT-PCR of the TCR CDR3. TCRdb fed the multiplex PCR reads into MiXCR, producing one record per CDR3 protein. The sample includes 90,000 to 120,000 distinct CDR3 sequences, roughly 15% of them seen just once. This TCR derives from a woman between 45 and 60 years old with Graves' hyperthyroidism. The specimen was blood.

The CDR3 loop is CASSYVRSTEAFF. The CDR3 DNA follows: TGTGCCAGCAGTTACGTAAGGAGCACTGAAGCTTTCTTT. The V and J genes are TRBV6-6 and TRBJ1-1; no definite D call. CDR1 MNHNY and CDR2 SVGAGI come from the germline V gene (reference sequence). V was trimmed by 2 bases and J by 4 bases, leaving 8 bases between them. The CDR3 runs 13 residues.